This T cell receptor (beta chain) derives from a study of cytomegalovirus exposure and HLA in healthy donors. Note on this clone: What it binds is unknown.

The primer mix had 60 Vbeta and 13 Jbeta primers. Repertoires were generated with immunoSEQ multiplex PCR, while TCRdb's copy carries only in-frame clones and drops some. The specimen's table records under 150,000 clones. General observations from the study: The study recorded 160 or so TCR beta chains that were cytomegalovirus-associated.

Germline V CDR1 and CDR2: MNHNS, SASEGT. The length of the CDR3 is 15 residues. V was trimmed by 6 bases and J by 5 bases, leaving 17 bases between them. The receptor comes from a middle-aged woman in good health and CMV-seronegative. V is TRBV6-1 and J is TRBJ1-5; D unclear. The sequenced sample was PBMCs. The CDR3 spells CASSPSPLSDQPQHF. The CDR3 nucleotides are TGTGCCAGCAGCCCTTCTCCCCTCAGCGATCAGCCCCAGCATTTT.